A single sample is the source of the 9 T cell receptor beta chains below, sequenced in a study of shared clonotypes between healthy human individuals. Sequenced by immunoSEQ multiplex PCR; TCRdb stores in-frame clones only, minus some. Among about a million clones, around 77% were seen once, and the ten largest hold 0.7% to 0.95%. Sequenced sample: memory CD4+ T cells from PBMCs. Subset: CD45RA-negative fraction. Receptor source: a man aged 18 to 30 in good health. Some clones in this sample may be carry-over from other donors' samples.

This rearrangement joins TRBV5-1 to TRBJ1-5; 10 bases line up with TRBD1. CDR3 length equals 15 residues. Germline V CDR1 and CDR2: SGHRS, YFSETQ. Unmatched junction bases numbered 4, after V lost 5 bases and J lost 2 bases. CDR3: CASSMTGGGNQPQHF. The CDR3 nucleotides read TGCGCCAGCAGTATGACAGGGGGCGGCAATCAGCCCCAGCATTTT.

About this clone: Different DNA sequences within this sample yield the same CDR3. The chain couples TRBV7-9 to TRBJ2-7; D is unclear. From germline, CDR1 is SEHNR and CDR2 FQNEAQ (reference sequence). The V end lost 4 bases, the J end lost 4 bases, and 5 bases lay between the germline ends. The CDR3 spans 11 residues. DNA for the CDR3: TGTGCCAGCAGCTCAAGGTACGAGCAGTACTTC. This translates into CASSSRYEQYF. Supplemented by reference TRBV7-9 and TRBJ2-7, the full variable domain reads DTGVSQNPRHKITKRGQNVTFRCDPISEHNRLYWYRQTLGQGPEFLTYFQNEAQLEKSRLLSDRFSAERPKGSFSTLEIQRTEQGDSAMYLCASSSRYEQYFGPGTRLTVT.

The rearrangement uses TRBV7-9 and TRBJ2-7, with 7 nucleotides matching TRBD1. V dropped 5 bases and J dropped 2; count of bases not matched to a gene: 6. Germline values: CDR1 SEHNR, CDR2 FQNEAQ (reference sequence). The length of the CDR3 is 14 residues. This CDR3 reads CASSPQQGPYEQYF. The CDR3 region has the DNA TGTGCCAGCAGCCCTCAACAGGGGCCCTACGAGCAGTACTTC.

The chain is built from TRBV6-1 and TRBJ1-1; no reliable D call. Germline V gives CDR1 MNHNS, CDR2 SASEGT. This CDR3 contains 14 residues. Deletions cut 1 base from V and 6 bases from J, with 12 bases between. The CDR3 DNA reads TGTGCCAGCAGTGAAGGGAGGGTGATACCTGAAGCTTTCTTT. Translated: CASSEGRVIPEAFF.

At least ten counts were recorded for this clone. The CDR3 protein is CASSRDRGLAQPQHF. CDR3 sequence (DNA): TGTGCCAGCAGCCGGGACAGGGGGCTGGCACAGCCCCAGCATTTT. The chain combines TRBV5-8 with TRBJ1-5; 12 bases agree with TRBD1. Trimming removed 4 bases from V and 7 bases from J; junction bases left unmatched: 6. The CDR3 is 15 residues long. Germline assignment: CDR1 SGHTS and CDR2 YDEGEE. Full variable domain (outside the CDR3, taken from reference TRBV5-8 and TRBJ1-5): EAGVTQSPTHLIKTRGQQATLRCSPISGHTSVYWYQQALGLGLQFLLWYDEGEERNRGNFPPRFSGRQFPNYSSELNVNALELEDSALYLCASSRDRGLAQPQHFGDGTRLSIL.

Turning to this clone: A far more abundant clone sits one base away, making this likely a read error. V is TRBV7-2 and J is TRBJ1-3; no definite D call. V was cut by 4 bases and J by 0 bases, with 4 bases left in between. Germline-derived CDR1 and CDR2 are SGHTA and FQGNSA. CDR3 size: 13 residues. The CDR3 region is CASSWDSGNTIYF. In nucleotides, the CDR3 is TGTGCCAGCAGCTGGGACTCTGGAAACACCATATATTTT.

The rearrangement uses TRBV5-4 and TRBJ1-3; D gene unclear. The CDR3 is made up of 15 amino acids. V dropped 4 bases and J dropped 1 base, with 12 bases sitting between them. Germline V gene data show CDR1 as SGHNT and CDR2 as YYREEE (reference sequence). CDR3 residues: CASSPASGSGNTIYF. The CDR3 region has the DNA TGTGCCAGCAGCCCCGCGAGTGGGTCTGGAAACACCATATATTTT.

The CDR3 loop reads CATGTSGTLTYNEQFF. CDR3 coding DNA: TGTGCCACCGGGACTAGCGGGACTCTAACCTACAATGAGCAGTTCTTC. The rearrangement joins TRBV10-3 to TRBJ2-1; TRBD2 agrees at 13 bases. V lost 10 bases, J lost 2 bases, and 8 bases stayed unmatched. Germline V lookup: CDR1 ENHRY, CDR2 SYGVKD. The CDR3 is 16 amino acids.

This rearrangement joins TRBV11-1 to TRBJ1-2; a possible D gene is TRBD1 (6 bases). This CDR3 is built from 14 residues. The germline gives CDR1 SGHAT, CDR2 FQDESV (reference sequence). V lost 3 bases to trimming and J lost 3 bases, with 11 bases between them. The CDR3: CASSFGGLHYGYTF. The CDR3 nucleotides read TGTGCCAGCAGCTTCGGGGGCCTTCACTATGGCTACACCTTC.